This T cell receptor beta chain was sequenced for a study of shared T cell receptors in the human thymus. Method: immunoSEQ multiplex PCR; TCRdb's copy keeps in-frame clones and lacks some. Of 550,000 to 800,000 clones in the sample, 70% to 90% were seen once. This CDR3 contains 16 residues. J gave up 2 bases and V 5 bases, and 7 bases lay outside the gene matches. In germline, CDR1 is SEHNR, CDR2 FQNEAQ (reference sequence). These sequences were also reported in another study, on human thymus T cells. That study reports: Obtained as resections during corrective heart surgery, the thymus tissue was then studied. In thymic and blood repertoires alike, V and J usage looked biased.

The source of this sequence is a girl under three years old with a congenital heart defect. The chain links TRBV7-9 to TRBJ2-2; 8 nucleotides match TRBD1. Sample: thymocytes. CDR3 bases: TGTGCCAGCAGCCCCCTGACAGGGGTTAACACCGGGGAGCTGTTTTTT. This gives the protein CASSPLTGVNTGELFF.